This T cell receptor beta chain was identified during a study of cytomegalovirus exposure and HLA in healthy donors. As for the study in general: When 398 donors were genotyped, 80% to 90% of them were found to fall in the Caucasian-associated ancestry cluster. General study findings and limits: Cytomegalovirus association was listed for 164 TCR beta chains. A later analysis showed that HLA-associated TCR beta chains had undergone more clonal expansion than equally common others. An observed cluster of highly shared sequence variants was recorded as a likely sequencing artifact.

The CDR3 is made up of 16 amino acids. Trimming took 3 bases from V and 2 from J; bases not matched to a gene: 7. CDR1 is MDHEN, CDR2 SYDVKM, per germline. For this clone: What it binds is unknown.

A multiplex PCR was run with 60 Vbeta primers and 13 Jbeta primers. Assay used: immunoSEQ multiplex PCR; TCRdb lists only in-frame clones, some missing. This table holds 25,000 to 30,000 clones, 62% found once. The sequencing sample was made of PBMCs. The genes are TRBV28 and TRBJ1-3; 7 bases fit TRBD1. This clonotype was obtained from a male donor in good health and CMV-seropositive. CDR3 in amino acids: CASSFPGQGAGNTIYF. The CDR3 nucleotides read TGTGCCAGCAGTTTTCCCGGTCAGGGGGCTGGAAACACCATATATTTT.